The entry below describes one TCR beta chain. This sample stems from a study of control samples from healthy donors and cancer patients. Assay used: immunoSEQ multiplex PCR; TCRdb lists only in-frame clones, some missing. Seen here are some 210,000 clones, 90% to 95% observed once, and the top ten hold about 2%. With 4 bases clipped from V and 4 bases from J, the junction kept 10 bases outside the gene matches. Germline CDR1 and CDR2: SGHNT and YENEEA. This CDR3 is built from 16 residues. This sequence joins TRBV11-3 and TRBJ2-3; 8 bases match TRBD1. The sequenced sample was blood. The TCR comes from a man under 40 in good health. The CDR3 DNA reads TGTGCCAGCAGCTACGGACAGGGACTTTACGCAGATACGCAGTATTTT. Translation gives CASSYGQGLYADTQYF.